The 20 T cell receptor beta chains in this list originate from one sample, sequenced in a study of CD8 T cells in Susac syndrome. The RNA input was roughly 0.45 to 1 ug, and it was reverse transcribed with random hexamers. TCRdb reanalysed the immunoSEQ multiplex PCR reads using MiXCR and keeps one entry per CDR3 protein. Of around 200,000 distinct CDR3 sequences in the sample, 95% were seen once. Sequenced sample: CD8+ T cells from PBMCs. Receptors were obtained from a human donor with Susac syndrome.

The chain couples TRBV3-1 to TRBJ1-2, with 7 bases matching TRBD1. Germline CDR1 reads LGHDT; CDR2 reads YNNKEL (reference sequence). Trimming at V came to 0 bases and at J to 2 bases, leaving 3 bases not matched to a gene. The CDR3 sequence is 15 residues long. CDR3 bases: TGTGCCAGCAGCCAAGACCCGACAGGGAACTATGGCTACACCTTC. This codes for CASSQDPTGNYGYTF.

A single count supports this clonotype. The chain is built from TRBV28 and TRBJ2-5; D may correspond to TRBD1 or TRBD2 (6 bases each). Germline lookup yields CDR1 MDHEN and CDR2 SYDVKM. V gave up 3 bases and J gave up 4 bases, with 18 bases separating them. The CDR3 is made up of 16 amino acids. The CDR3 region is CASSFLERGQGETQYF. CDR3 bases: TGTGCCAGCAGTTTTCTCGAACGGGGGCAGGGAGAGACCCAGTACTTC.

This chain connects TRBV4-1 to TRBJ2-2; perhaps TRBD1 as D (5 bases). The CDR3 runs to 17 residues. Trimming stripped 0 bases from V and 2 bases from J, with 13 bases between. The germline gives CDR1 MGHRA, CDR2 YSYEKL. The CDR3 spells CASSQDGSGRNTGELFF. In DNA, the CDR3 is TGCGCCAGCAGCCAAGATGGGTCAGGGCGCAACACCGGGGAGCTGTTTTTT.

The gene calls are TRBV12-3 or TRBV12-4 and TRBJ2-7, with a possible D match to TRBD1 (6 bases). CDR3 length: 14 amino acids. Between the trimmed V and J ends, which lost 5 bases and 3 bases, there was a span of 14 bases. In DNA, the CDR3 is TGTGCCAGCAGTACCGGACAGCAAGGCTACGAGCAGTACTTC. The encoded protein is CASSTGQQGYEQYF.

The chain recombines TRBV3-1 with TRBJ2-5; D is possibly TRBD1 or TRBD2 (5 bases each). The CDR3 totals 16 residues. V was trimmed by 3 bases and J by 1 base, leaving 15 bases between them. Germline loops: CDR1 LGHDT, CDR2 YNNKEL (reference sequence). The CDR3 loop is CASSHLTGLSQETQYF. CDR3 nucleotide sequence: TGTGCCAGCAGCCACCTAACGGGGCTTTCCCAAGAGACCCAGTACTTC.

The chain employs TRBV6-2 or TRBV6-3 and TRBJ1-5; D is ambiguous. CDR1 is MNHEY, CDR2 SVGEGT, per germline. The CDR3 is 15 residues long. Between the trimmed V and J ends, which lost 3 bases and 0 bases, there was a span of 9 bases. The CDR3 DNA is TGTGCCAGCAGTTATCTGATTAATAGCAATCAGCCCCAGCATTTT. Translation: CASSYLINSNQPQHF.

J is TRBJ2-7 and V is TRBV27; D is perhaps TRBD2 (5 bases). Trimming cost V 5 bases and J 0 bases, with 17 bases left between them. This CDR3 has 16 residues. From germline, CDR1 is MNHEY and CDR2 SMNVEV (reference sequence). The CDR3 sequence: CASSPLLGASSYEQYF. The CDR3 DNA sequence: TGTGCCAGCAGTCCTCTTCTGGGAGCCAGCTCCTACGAGCAGTACTTC.

This chain connects TRBV5-1 to TRBJ2-2; unclear D gene. Trimming pared 0 bases from V and 6 bases from J, leaving 9 bases between. There are 14 residues in the CDR3. Germline assignment: CDR1 SGHRS and CDR2 YFSETQ. The CDR3 DNA sequence: TGCGCCAGCAGCTTGGGAAGGTCTGCCGGGGAGCTGTTTTTT. As protein: CASSLGRSAGELFF.

This sequence joins TRBV30 and TRBJ1-1; D perhaps matches TRBD1 (5 bases). The V end lost 6 bases, the J end lost 4 bases, and 21 bases lay between the germline ends. Germline values: CDR1 GTSNPN, CDR2 SVGIG (reference sequence). This CDR3 region has 15 residues. CDR3 sequence reads: CACTRSGEGRTEAFF. The CDR3 DNA reads TGTGCCTGCACGAGGTCTGGGGAGGGACGCACTGAAGCTTTCTTT.

This clonotype was seen just once. The chain joins TRBV19 to TRBJ1-2; a weak D match, TRBD1 (6 bases). Per the germline V gene, CDR1 is LNHDA and CDR2 is SQIVND (reference sequence). CDR3 size: 11 residues. The V and J ends lost 8 bases and 6 bases respectively, with 10 bases between them. The CDR3 DNA is TGTGCCAGTGGAGGGGGGAATGGCTACACCTTC. Protein product: CASGGGNGYTF. Combining the CDR3 with reference TRBV19 and TRBJ1-2 gives the whole variable domain DGGITQSPKYLFRKEGQNVTLSCEQNLNHDAMYWYRQDPGQGLRLIYYSQIVNDFQKGDIAEGYSVSREKKESFPLTVTSAQKNPTAFYLCASGGGNGYTFGSGTRLTVV.

The CDR3 nucleotides read TGTGCCAGCAGCCTCGCCCGACAGGACCATAACACCGGGGAGCTGTTTTTT. Translated: CASSLARQDHNTGELFF. This rearrangement joins TRBV13 to TRBJ2-2; D may be TRBD1 (6 bases). The CDR3 is made up of 17 amino acids. The V gene lost 5 bases and the J gene lost 2 bases, with 18 bases spanning the gap. Germline V gene data show CDR1 as PRHDT and CDR2 as FYEKMQ (reference sequence).

Worth noting for this clonotype: One junction end disagrees with the germline gene, perhaps due to a read error. J is TRBJ2-6 and V is TRBV6-1, with 7 bases matching TRBD1. CDR1 is MNHNS, CDR2 SASEGT, per germline. The CDR3 extends over 15 amino acids. The CDR3 DNA reads as TGTGCCAGCAGGGAAGGGACAGCTGGGGCCAACGTCCTGACTTTC. This encodes CASREGTAGANVLTF.

The CDR3 bases are TGCGCCAGCAGCCTAGGACAGGGTTACTCCTACGAGCAGTACTTC. It translates to CASSLGQGYSYEQYF. The rearrangement uses TRBV5-1 and TRBJ2-7, with TRBD1 identical over 8 bases. CDR1 is SGHRS and CDR2 is YFSETQ in the germline V gene. This CDR3 has 15 amino acids. V gave up 4 bases and J gave up 0 bases; unmatched junction bases: 6.

The CDR3 region has the DNA TGTGCCTGGAGCGCCGGGGGGGAGCAAGAGACCCAGTACTTC. Amino acids: CAWSAGGEQETQYF. This sequence joins TRBV30 and TRBJ2-5, with 8 bases fitting TRBD2. The CDR3 loop spans 14 amino acids. CDR1 GTSNPN and CDR2 SVGIG come from the germline V gene (reference sequence). The V segment lost 3 bases and the J segment 2 bases; nucleotides outside the gene matches: 5.

The rearrangement links TRBV6-1 to TRBJ2-1; tentative D call: TRBD2 (5 bases). The CDR3 runs to 16 residues. The germline V and J ends were trimmed by 2 bases and 0 bases, with 11 bases remaining between them. Germline CDR1 reads MNHNS; CDR2 reads SASEGT. The CDR3 DNA follows: TGTGCCAGCAGTGAACTGGTAGGGAGCTCCTACAATGAGCAGTTCTTC. This encodes CASSELVGSSYNEQFF.

The chain has TRBV20-1 and TRBJ1-2, with 7 positions matching TRBD1. The trim removed 0 bases at V and 2 bases at J, leaving 6 bases unmatched. Germline values: CDR1 DFQATT, CDR2 SNEGSKA (reference sequence). This CDR3 is built from 15 residues. The CDR3 sequence is CSARDSTGQNYGYTF. The CDR3 DNA sequence: TGCAGTGCTAGAGACTCGACAGGGCAAAACTATGGCTACACCTTC.

The chain links TRBV7-9 to TRBJ1-2, with a possible D match to TRBD1 (6 bases). This CDR3 is 13 amino acids long. In germline, CDR1 is SEHNR, CDR2 FQNEAQ (reference sequence). Trimming shortened V by 1 base and J by 7 bases, and 10 bases separated the two germline ends. Here the CDR3 reads CASSLDRAFGYTF. CDR3 coding DNA: TGTGCCAGCAGCTTAGACAGGGCGTTTGGCTACACCTTC.

The chain joins TRBV19 to TRBJ1-5, with D perhaps TRBD1 (5 bases). Trimming shortened V by 8 bases and J by 0 bases, and 17 bases separated the two germline ends. The CDR3 consists of 16 residues. The germline CDR1 and CDR2 sequences are LNHDA and SQIVND (reference sequence). CDR3 nucleotides: TGTGCCAGTTCCGACGGGGGGATTTATAGCAATCAGCCCCAGCATTTT. This gives the protein CASSDGGIYSNQPQHF.

CDR3 DNA: TGTGCCAGCAGTTTAAGGTCGGGGGTCACTGAAGCTTTCTTT. This sequence encodes CASSLRSGVTEAFF. The chain couples TRBV27 to TRBJ1-1; a possible D gene is TRBD1 (5 bases). The V gene's germline CDR1 is MNHEY and CDR2 SMNVEV (reference sequence). V dropped 2 bases and J dropped 4 bases, with 11 bases sitting between them. The CDR3 has 14 amino acids.

J is TRBJ2-3 and V is TRBV12-3 or TRBV12-4, with D unclear. V lost 7 bases and J 1 base, leaving 18 bases between the germline ends. The CDR3 loop spans 16 amino acids. Here the CDR3 reads CASTLLPGGGTDTQYF. The DNA of the CDR3 is TGTGCCAGCACCTTATTGCCCGGTGGGGGCACAGATACGCAGTATTTT.